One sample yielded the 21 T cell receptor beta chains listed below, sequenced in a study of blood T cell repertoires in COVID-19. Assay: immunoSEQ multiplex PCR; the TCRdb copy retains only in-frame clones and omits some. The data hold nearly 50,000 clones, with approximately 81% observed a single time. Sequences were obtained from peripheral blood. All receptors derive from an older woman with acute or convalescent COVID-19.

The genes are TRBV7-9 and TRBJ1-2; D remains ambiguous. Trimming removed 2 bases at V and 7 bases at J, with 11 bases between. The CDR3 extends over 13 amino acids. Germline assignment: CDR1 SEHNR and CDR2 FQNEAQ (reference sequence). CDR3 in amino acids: CASSLSQSLGYTF. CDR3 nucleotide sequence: TGTGCCAGCAGCTTATCACAGAGTCTTGGCTACACCTTC. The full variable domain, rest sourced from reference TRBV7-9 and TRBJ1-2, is DTGVSQNPRHKITKRGQNVTFRCDPISEHNRLYWYRQTLGQGPEFLTYFQNEAQLEKSRLLSDRFSAERPKGSFSTLEIQRTEQGDSAMYLCASSLSQSLGYTFGSGTRLTVV.

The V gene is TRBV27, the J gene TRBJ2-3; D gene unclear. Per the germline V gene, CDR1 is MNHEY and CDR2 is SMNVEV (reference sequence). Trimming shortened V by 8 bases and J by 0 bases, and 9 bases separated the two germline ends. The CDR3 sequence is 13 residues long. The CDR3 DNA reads TGTGCCAGCTTGGGCAGGAGCACAGATACGCAGTATTTT. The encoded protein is CASLGRSTDTQYF.

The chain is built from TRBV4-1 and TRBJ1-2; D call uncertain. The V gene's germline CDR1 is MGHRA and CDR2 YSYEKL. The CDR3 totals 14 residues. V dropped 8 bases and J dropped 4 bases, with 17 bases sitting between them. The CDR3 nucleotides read TGCGCCAGCGTGAGTGGGCCTCCCTTCTATGGCTACACCTTC. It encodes CASVSGPPFYGYTF.

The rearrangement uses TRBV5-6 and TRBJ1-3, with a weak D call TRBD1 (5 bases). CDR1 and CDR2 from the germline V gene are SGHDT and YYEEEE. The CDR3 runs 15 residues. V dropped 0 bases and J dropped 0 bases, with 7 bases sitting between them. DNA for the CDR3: TGTGCCAGCAGCTTGGTAGGGGTCTCTGGAAACACCATATATTTT. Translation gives CASSLVGVSGNTIYF. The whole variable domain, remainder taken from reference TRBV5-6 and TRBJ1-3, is DAGVTQSPTHLIKTRGQQVTLRCSPKSGHDTVSWYQQALGQGPQFIFQYYEEEERQRGNFPDRFSGHQFPNYSSELNVNALLLGDSALYLCASSLVGVSGNTIYFGEGSWLTVV.

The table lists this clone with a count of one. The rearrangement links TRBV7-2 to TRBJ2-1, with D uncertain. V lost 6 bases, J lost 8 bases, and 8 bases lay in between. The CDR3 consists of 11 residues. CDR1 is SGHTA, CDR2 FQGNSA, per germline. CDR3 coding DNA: TGTGCCAGCAGTCAGGTCGATGAGCAGTTCTTC. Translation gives CASSQVDEQFF.

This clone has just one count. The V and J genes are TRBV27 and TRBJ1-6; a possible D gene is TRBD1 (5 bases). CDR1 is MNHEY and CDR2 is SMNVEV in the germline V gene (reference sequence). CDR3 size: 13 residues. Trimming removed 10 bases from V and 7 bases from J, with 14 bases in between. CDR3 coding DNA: TGTGCCATCCCGCAAGGGGAAAATTCACCCCTCCACTTT. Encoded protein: CAIPQGENSPLHF.

CDR3 nucleotide sequence: TGCGCCAGCAGCTCCCGGGGGAGATCGAACACCGGGGAGCTGTTTTTT. Its translation: CASSSRGRSNTGELFF. J is TRBJ2-2 and V is TRBV5-1; D is perhaps TRBD2 (6 bases). V dropped 3 bases and J dropped 0 bases, with 12 bases sitting between them. From germline, CDR1 is SGHRS and CDR2 YFSETQ. This CDR3 region has 16 residues.

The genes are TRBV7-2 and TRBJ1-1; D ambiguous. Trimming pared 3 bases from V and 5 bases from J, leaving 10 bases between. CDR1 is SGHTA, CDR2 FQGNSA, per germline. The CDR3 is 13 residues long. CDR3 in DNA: TGTGCCAGCAGCTTTTGGGAGGGAACTGAAGCTTTCTTT. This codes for CASSFWEGTEAFF.

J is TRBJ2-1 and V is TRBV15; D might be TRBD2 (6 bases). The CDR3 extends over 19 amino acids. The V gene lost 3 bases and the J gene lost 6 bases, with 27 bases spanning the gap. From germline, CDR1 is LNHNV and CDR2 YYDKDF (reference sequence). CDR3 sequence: CATSSRLDLGGATSNEQFF. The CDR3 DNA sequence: TGTGCCACCAGCAGCCGCCTAGATTTAGGAGGGGCCACAAGCAATGAGCAGTTCTTC.

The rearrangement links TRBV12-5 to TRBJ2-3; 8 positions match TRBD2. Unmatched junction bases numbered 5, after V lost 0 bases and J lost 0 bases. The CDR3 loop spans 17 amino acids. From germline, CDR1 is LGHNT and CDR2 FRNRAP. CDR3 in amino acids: CASGLVLSGGSTDTQYF. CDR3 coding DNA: TGTGCTAGTGGTTTGGTACTGTCGGGAGGGAGCACAGATACGCAGTATTTT.

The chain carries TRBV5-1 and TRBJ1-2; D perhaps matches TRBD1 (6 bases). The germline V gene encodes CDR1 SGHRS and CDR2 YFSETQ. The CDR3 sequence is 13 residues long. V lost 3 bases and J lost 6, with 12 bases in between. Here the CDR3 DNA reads TGCGCCAGCAGCTCCGAGGACAGCCATGGCTACACCTTC. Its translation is CASSSEDSHGYTF.

The CDR3 sequence: CASSREVDTQYF. Here the CDR3 DNA reads TGTGCCAGCAGCCGGGAGGTAGATACGCAGTATTTT. The chain employs TRBV12-3 or TRBV12-4 and TRBJ2-3, with TRBD2 matching 7 bases. The CDR3 runs to 12 residues. Germline trimming cut 6 bases from V and 5 bases from J; bases unmatched to any gene: 2.

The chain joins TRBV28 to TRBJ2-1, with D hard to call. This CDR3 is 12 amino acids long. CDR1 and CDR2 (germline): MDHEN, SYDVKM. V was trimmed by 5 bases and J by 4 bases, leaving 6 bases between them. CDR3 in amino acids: CASSLTYNEQFF. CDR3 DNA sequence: TGTGCCAGCAGTCTCACATACAATGAGCAGTTCTTC.

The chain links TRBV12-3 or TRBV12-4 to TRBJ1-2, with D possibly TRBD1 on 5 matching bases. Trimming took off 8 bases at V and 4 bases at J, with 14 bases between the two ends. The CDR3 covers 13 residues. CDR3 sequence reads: CASRGLAIYGYTF. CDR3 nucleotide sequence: TGTGCCAGCCGGGGGTTGGCAATCTATGGCTACACCTTC.

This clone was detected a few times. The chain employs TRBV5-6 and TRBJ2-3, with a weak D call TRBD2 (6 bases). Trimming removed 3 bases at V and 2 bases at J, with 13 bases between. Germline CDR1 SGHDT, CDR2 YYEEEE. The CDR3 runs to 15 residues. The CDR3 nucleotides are TGTGCCAGCAGCTCGGTCGGGAGCCTCACAGATACGCAGTATTTT. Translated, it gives CASSSVGSLTDTQYF.

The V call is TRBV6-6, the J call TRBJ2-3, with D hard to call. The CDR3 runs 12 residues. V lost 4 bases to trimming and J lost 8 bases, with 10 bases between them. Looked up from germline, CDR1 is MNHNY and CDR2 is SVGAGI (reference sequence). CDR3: CASSSRLSTQYF. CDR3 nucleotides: TGTGCCAGCAGTTCGCGCCTGAGTACGCAGTATTTT.

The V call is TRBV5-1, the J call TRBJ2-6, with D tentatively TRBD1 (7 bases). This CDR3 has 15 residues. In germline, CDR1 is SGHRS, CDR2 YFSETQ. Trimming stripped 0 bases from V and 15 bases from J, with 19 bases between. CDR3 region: CASSLVGQSPGGLTF. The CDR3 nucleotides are TGCGCCAGCAGCTTGGTGGGACAGAGCCCCGGGGGCCTGACTTTC.

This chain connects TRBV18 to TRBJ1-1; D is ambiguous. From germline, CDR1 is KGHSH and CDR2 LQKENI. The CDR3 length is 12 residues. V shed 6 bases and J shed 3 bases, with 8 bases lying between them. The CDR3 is CASSPGDTEAFF. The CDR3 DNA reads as TGTGCCAGCTCGCCCGGGGACACTGAAGCTTTCTTT.

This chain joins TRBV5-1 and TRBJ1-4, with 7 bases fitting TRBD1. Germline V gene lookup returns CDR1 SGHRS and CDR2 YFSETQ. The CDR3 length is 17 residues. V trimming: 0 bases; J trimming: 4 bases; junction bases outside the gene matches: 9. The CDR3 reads CASSLDRPGQSNEKLFF. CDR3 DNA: TGCGCCAGCAGCTTGGATAGACCGGGACAGAGTAATGAAAAACTGTTTTTT.

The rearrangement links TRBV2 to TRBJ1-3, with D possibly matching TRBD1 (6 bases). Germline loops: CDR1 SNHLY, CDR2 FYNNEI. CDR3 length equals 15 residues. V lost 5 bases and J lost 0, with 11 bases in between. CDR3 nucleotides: TGTGCCAGCAGTCTCGACAGGAGCTCTGGAAACACCATATATTTT. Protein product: CASSLDRSSGNTIYF.

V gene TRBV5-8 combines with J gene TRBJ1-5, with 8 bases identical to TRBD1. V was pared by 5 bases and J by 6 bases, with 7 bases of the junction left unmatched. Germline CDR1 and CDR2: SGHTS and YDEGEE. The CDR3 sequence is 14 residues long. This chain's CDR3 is CASSFQGASQPQHF. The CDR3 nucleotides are TGTGCCAGCAGTTTCCAGGGGGCGAGTCAGCCCCAGCATTTT.